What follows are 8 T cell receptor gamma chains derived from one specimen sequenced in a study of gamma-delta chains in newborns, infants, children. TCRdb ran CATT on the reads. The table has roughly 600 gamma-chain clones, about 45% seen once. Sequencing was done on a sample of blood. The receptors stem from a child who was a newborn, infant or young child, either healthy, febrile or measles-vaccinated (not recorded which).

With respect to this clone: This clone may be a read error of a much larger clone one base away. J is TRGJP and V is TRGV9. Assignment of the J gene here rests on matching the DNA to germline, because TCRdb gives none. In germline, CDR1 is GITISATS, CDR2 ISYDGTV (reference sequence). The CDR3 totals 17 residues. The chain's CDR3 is CALWEIMAELGKKSKVF. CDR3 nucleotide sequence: TGTGCCTTGTGGGAGATAATGGCAGAGTTGGGCAAAAAAAGCAAGGTATTT.

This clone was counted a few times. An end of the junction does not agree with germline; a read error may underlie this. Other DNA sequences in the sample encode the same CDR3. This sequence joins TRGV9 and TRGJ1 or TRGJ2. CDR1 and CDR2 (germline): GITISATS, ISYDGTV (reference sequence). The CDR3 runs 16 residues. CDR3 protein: CALWEVQMHGYYKKLF. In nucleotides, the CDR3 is TGTGCCTTGTGGGAGGTGCAAATGCACGGGTATTATAAGAAACTCTTC.

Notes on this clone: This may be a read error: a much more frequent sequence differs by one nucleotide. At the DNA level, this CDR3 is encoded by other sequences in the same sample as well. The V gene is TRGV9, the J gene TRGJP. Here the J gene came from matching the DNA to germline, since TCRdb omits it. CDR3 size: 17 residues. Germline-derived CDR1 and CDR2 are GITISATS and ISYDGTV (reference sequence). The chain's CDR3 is CALWEIMAELGKKIKVF. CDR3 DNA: TGCGCCTTGTGGGAGATAATGGCAGAGTTGGGCAAAAAAATCAAGGTATTT.

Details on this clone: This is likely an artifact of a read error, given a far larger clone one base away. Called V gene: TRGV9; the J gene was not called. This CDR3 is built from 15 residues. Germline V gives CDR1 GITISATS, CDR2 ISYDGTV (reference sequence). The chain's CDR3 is CALWEVELGKKIRVF. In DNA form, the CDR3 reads TGTGCCTTGTGGGAGGTGGAGTTGGGCAAAAAAATCAGGGTATTT.

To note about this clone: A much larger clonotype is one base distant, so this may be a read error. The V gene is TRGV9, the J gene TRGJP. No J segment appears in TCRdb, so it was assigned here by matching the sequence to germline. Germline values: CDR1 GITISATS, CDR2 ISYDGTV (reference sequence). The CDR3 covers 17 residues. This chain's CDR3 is CALREVFQELGKKIKVF. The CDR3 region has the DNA TGTGCCTTGCGGGAGGTGTTCCAAGAGTTGGGCAAAAAAATCAAGGTATTT.

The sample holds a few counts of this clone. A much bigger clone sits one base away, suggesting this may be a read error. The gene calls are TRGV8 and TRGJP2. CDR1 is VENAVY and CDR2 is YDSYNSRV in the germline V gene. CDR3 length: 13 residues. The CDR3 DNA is TGTGCCACCTGGGATAGGCCTTTTTGGCTCAAGACGTTT. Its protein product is CATWDRPFWLKTF.

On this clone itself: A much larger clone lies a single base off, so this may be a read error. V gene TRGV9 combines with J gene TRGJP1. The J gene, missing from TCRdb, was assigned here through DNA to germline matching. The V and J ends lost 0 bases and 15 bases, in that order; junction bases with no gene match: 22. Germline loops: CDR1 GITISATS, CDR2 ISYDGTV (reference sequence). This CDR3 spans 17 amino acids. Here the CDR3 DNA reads TGTGCCTTGTGGGAGGTGCGGCAAGAGTTGGGCAAAAAAATCAAGATATTT. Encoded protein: CALWEVRQELGKKIKIF.

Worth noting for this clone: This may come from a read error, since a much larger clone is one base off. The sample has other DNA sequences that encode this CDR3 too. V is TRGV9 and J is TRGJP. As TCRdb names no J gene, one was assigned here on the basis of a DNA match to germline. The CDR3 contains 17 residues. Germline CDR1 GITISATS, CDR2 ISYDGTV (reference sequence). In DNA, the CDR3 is TGTGCCTTGTGGGAGATAATGGCAGAGTTAGGCAAAAAAATCAAGGTATTT. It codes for CALWEIMAELGKKIKVF.